The source of this T cell receptor (beta chain) is a study of identifying expanded T cells in peripheral blood. TCRdb's table, derived via immunoSEQ multiplex PCR, lists solely in-frame clones and lacks some. The sample contains about 94,000 clones, 88% of which appear only once. Trimming removed 1 base from V and 6 bases from J, with 7 bases in between. CDR1 and CDR2 (germline): GTSNPN, SVGIG (reference sequence). The length of the CDR3 is 13 residues. Material for sequencing was blood. This TCR was sampled from a person between 18 and 70 years old in good health. This sequence joins TRBV30 and TRBJ1-6, with D unresolved. CDR3 in amino acids: CAWSDTGNSPLHF. In nucleotides, the CDR3 is TGTGCCTGGAGTGATACGGGTAATTCACCCCTCCACTTT.